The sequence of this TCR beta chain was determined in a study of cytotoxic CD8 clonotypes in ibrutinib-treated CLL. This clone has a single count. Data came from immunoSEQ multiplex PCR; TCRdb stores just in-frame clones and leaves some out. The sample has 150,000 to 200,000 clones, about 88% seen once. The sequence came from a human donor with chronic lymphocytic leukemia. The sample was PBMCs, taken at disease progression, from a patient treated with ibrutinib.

The CDR3 DNA is TGTGCCAGCAGCTTATCCGGCCCTAATGAAAAACTGTTTTTT. Translated, it gives CASSLSGPNEKLFF. The chain has TRBV7-9 and TRBJ1-4; D is unclear. V was trimmed by 2 bases and J by 3 bases, leaving 7 bases between them. The CDR3 contains 14 residues. Germline V gene sequence: CDR1 SEHNR, CDR2 FQNEAQ (reference sequence).